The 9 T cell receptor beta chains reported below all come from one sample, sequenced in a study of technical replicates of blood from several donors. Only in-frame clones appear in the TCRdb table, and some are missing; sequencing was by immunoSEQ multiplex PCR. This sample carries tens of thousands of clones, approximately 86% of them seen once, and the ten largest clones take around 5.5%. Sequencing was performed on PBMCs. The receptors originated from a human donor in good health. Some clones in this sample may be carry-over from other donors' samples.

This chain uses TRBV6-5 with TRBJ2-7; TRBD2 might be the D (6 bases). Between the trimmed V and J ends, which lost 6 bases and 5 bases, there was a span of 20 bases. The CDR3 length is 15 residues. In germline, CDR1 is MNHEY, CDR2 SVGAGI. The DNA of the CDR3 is TGTGCCAGCAGATCGGGACTCCCATCCGGGGACGAGCAGTACTTC. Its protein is CASRSGLPSGDEQYF.

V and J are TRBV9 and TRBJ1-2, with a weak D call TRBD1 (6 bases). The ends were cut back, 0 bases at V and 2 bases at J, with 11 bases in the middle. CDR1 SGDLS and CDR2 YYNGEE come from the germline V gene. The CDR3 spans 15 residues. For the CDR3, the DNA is TGTGCCAGCAGCGTAGGTCTGGGGGCAAACTATGGCTACACCTTC. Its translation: CASSVGLGANYGYTF.

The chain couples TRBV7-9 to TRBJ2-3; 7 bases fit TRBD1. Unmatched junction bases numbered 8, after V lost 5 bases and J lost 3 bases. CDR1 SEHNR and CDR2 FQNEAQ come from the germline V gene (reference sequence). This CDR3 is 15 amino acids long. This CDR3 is CASSPKRQGTDTQYF. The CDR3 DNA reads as TGTGCCAGCAGCCCGAAAAGACAGGGTACAGATACGCAGTATTTT.

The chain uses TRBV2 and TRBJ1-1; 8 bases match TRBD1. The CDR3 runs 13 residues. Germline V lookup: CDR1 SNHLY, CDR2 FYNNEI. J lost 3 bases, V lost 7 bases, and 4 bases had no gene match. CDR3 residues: CASTTDRDTEAFF. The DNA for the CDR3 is TGTGCCAGCACCACGGACAGGGACACTGAAGCTTTCTTT. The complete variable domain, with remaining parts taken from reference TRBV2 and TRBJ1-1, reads EPEVTQTPSHQVTQMGQEVILRCVPISNHLYFYWYRQILGQKVEFLVSFYNNEISEKSEIFDDQFSVERPDGSNFTLKIRSTKLEDSAMYFCASTTDRDTEAFFGQGTRLTVV.

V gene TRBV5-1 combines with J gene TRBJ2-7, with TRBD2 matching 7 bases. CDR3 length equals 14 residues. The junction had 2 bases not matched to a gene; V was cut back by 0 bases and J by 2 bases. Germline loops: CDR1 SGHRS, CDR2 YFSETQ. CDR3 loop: CASSLDSGAYEQYF. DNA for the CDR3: TGCGCCAGCAGCTTGGACAGCGGGGCCTACGAGCAGTACTTC.

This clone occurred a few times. The chain's CDR3 is CASSGGQGAYTEAFF. Written as DNA, the CDR3 is TGTGCCAGCAGCGGAGGACAGGGGGCATACACTGAAGCTTTCTTT. V usage is TRBV9 and J usage is TRBJ1-1, with 11 bases aligning to TRBD1. The CDR3 covers 15 residues. With V trimmed by 3 bases and J by 3 bases, 4 bases remained unmatched. Germline values: CDR1 SGDLS, CDR2 YYNGEE.

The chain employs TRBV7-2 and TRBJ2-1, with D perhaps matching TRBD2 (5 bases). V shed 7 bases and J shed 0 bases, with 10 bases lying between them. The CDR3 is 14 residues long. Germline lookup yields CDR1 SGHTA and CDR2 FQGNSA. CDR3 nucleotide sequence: TGTGCCAGCATGGTAGGGAGCTCCTACAATGAGCAGTTCTTC. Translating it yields CASMVGSSYNEQFF.

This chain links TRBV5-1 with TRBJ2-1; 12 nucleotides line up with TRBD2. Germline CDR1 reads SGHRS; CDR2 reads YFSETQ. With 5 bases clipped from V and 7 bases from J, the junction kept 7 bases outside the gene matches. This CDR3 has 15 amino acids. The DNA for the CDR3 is TGCGCCAGCAGACAGCTAGCGGGAGGGTATAATGAGCAGTTCTTC. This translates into CASRQLAGGYNEQFF.

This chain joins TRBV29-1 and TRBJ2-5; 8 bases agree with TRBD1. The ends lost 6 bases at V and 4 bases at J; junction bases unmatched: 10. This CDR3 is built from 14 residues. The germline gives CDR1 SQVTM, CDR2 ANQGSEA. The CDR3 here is CSVEGRGLLETQYF. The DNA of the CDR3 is TGCAGCGTGGAGGGCAGGGGGCTATTAGAGACCCAGTACTTC.